Below are 13 T cell receptor beta chains sequenced from a single sample in a study of blood T cell repertoires in COVID-19. The protocol was immunoSEQ multiplex PCR, while the TCRdb copy is restricted to in-frame clones and leaves out a portion. This sample has roughly 270,000 clones, with around 90% found just once. Sequencing input: peripheral blood. The receptor source for this set is a man aged 18 to 35 with active or convalescent COVID-19.

The rearrangement links TRBV7-8 to TRBJ1-5; no clear D gene. The ends were cut back, 5 bases at V and 0 bases at J, with 17 bases in the middle. This CDR3 is 17 amino acids long. Germline V gene data show CDR1 as SGHVS and CDR2 as FQNEAQ. CDR3 coding DNA: TGTGCCAGCAGCCATCATCCTAGAGGGCCTAGCAATCAGCCCCAGCATTTT. Translating gives CASSHHPRGPSNQPQHF.

The rearrangement joins TRBV3-1 (or the pseudogene TRBV3-2) to TRBJ1-3; a weak D match, TRBD1 (6 bases). This CDR3 has 14 residues. Trimming took 0 bases from V and 4 from J, leaving 7 bases between them. Germline assignment: CDR1 LGHDT and CDR2 YNNKEL (reference sequence). CDR3 residues: CASSQDRGGNTIYF. The CDR3 DNA follows: TGTGCCAGCAGCCAAGACAGGGGCGGAAACACCATATATTTT.

This chain connects TRBV13 to TRBJ1-1; 7 bases are shared with TRBD1. The CDR3 length is 16 residues. CDR1 is PRHDT and CDR2 is FYEKMQ in the germline V gene (reference sequence). The J segment lost 0 bases and the V segment lost 5 bases, leaving 9 bases of the junction unmatched. The CDR3 region is CASSLGQTFMNTEAFF. For the CDR3, the DNA is TGTGCCAGCAGCCTGGGACAGACGTTCATGAACACTGAAGCTTTCTTT.

V and J are TRBV11-2 and TRBJ2-1; 11 bases fit TRBD2. CDR1 is SGHAT and CDR2 is FQNNGV in the germline V gene. J lost 4 bases, V lost 3 bases, and 2 bases had no gene match. The CDR3 covers 15 residues. CDR3 residues: CASSFLAGGYNEQFF. CDR3 DNA sequence: TGTGCCAGCAGCTTCCTAGCGGGGGGTTACAATGAGCAGTTCTTC.

This sequence joins TRBV3-1 (or the pseudogene TRBV3-2) and TRBJ2-2, with D possibly being TRBD1 (6 bases). The CDR3 covers 15 residues. CDR1 and CDR2 from the germline V gene are LGHDT and YNNKEL (reference sequence). Between the trimmed V and J ends, which lost 0 bases and 6 bases, there was a span of 11 bases. This CDR3 is CASSQEPGVAGELFF. The CDR3 DNA sequence: TGTGCCAGCAGCCAAGAACCAGGGGTGGCCGGGGAGCTGTTTTTT.

This clone came up many times. The chain couples TRBV6-5 to TRBJ1-2; 11 bases line up with TRBD1. This CDR3 spans 14 amino acids. CDR1 is MNHEY, CDR2 SVGAGI, per germline. The V gene end was trimmed by 8 bases and the J gene end by 6 bases; junction bases not matched to a gene: 8. The CDR3 sequence is CASQPRTGGDGYTF. The CDR3 DNA follows: TGTGCCAGCCAACCCCGGACAGGGGGCGATGGCTACACCTTC.

This clone occurred once. The rearrangement joins TRBV19 to TRBJ2-2; D uncertain. Germline values: CDR1 LNHDA, CDR2 SQIVND (reference sequence). The CDR3 contains 14 residues. V was clipped by 5 bases and J by 0 bases, with 7 bases between them. The CDR3, as DNA: TGTGCCAGTAGTGTTCAGTCGAACACCGGGGAGCTGTTTTTT. Protein product: CASSVQSNTGELFF.

This chain links TRBV29-1 with TRBJ1-3; D unclear. Germline-derived CDR1 and CDR2 are SQVTM and ANQGSEA. The CDR3 runs 13 residues. The V and J ends lost 6 bases and 0 bases respectively, with 9 bases between them. The CDR3 protein is CSVKSSSGNTIYF. In DNA form, the CDR3 reads TGCAGCGTCAAGTCGAGCTCTGGAAACACCATATATTTT.

The rearrangement uses TRBV2 and TRBJ1-3, with TRBD1 as a possible D gene (5 bases). This CDR3 has 15 amino acids. V was trimmed by 5 bases and J by 0 bases, leaving 11 bases between them. Germline CDR1 and CDR2: SNHLY and FYNNEI. The CDR3 protein is CASSSQVSSGNTIYF. CDR3 DNA: TGTGCCAGCAGTTCACAGGTCAGCTCTGGAAACACCATATATTTT.

This clone was seen a single time. In DNA form, the CDR3 reads TGTGCCAGCAGTTCTTGGGGGACAGGGGCTCAGCCCCAGCATTTT. Its protein is CASSSWGTGAQPQHF. The rearrangement links TRBV6-6 to TRBJ1-5, with 10 bases that match TRBD1. The CDR3 spans 15 residues. V shed 4 bases, J shed 6 bases, and the junction held 6 bases outside the gene matches. The V gene's germline CDR1 is MNHNY and CDR2 SVGAGI (reference sequence).

This chain connects TRBV12-5 to TRBJ1-2, with 11 bases that match TRBD1. The CDR3 is 15 amino acids. The V and J ends lost 1 base and 2 bases, in that order; junction bases with no gene match: 0. From germline, CDR1 is LGHNT and CDR2 FRNRAP. CDR3 nucleotide sequence: TGTGCTAGTGGTTTGGGGGACAGGGGGAACTATGGCTACACCTTC. It specifies CASGLGDRGNYGYTF.

The chain joins TRBV7-2 to TRBJ2-1; 8 bases line up with TRBD1. V was pared by 5 bases and J by 0 bases, with 6 bases of the junction left unmatched. The CDR3 loop spans 16 amino acids. The V gene's germline CDR1 is SGHTA and CDR2 FQGNSA. CDR3 loop: CASSRVGTGSYNEQFF. CDR3 bases: TGTGCCAGCAGCCGGGTAGGGACAGGCTCCTACAATGAGCAGTTCTTC.

CDR3 residues: CASSFPGIADTQYF. As DNA, the CDR3 is TGTGCCAGCAGCTTTCCGGGGATCGCAGATACGCAGTATTTT. The gene calls are TRBV5-6 and TRBJ2-3; D might be TRBD2 (5 bases). V lost 2 bases and J lost 4, with 11 bases in between. CDR3 length: 14 residues. Germline lookup yields CDR1 SGHDT and CDR2 YYEEEE.